This passage covers 10 T cell receptor beta chains from one sample sequenced in a study of graft-versus-host responses after intestinal transplantation. No cognate antigen is known for these TCRs. The assay was immunoSEQ multiplex PCR, and TCRdb's table has in-frame clones only and misses some. The profile shows roughly 93,000 clones, under 95% of them singletons. Sequencing was performed on unstimulated CD8+ T cells sorted from spleen or lymph node cells, taken before transplant. The source of these receptors is a human donor who was the organ donor for an intestinal transplant.

The rearrangement links TRBV6-1 to TRBJ1-2; D is uncertain. The V end was cut by 8 bases, the J end by 0 bases, with 13 bases between. The V gene's germline CDR1 is MNHNS and CDR2 SASEGT. The CDR3 has 14 residues. The CDR3 nucleotides are TGTGCCAGCCCGGGGTCGGGATCTAACTATGGCTACACCTTC. Protein product: CASPGSGSNYGYTF.

V gene TRBV19 combines with J gene TRBJ2-7; possible D gene TRBD2, 5 bases. V lost 6 bases and J 3 bases, leaving 12 bases between the germline ends. Germline V gene lookup returns CDR1 LNHDA and CDR2 SQIVND (reference sequence). This CDR3 is 13 amino acids long. The CDR3 here is CASSPTGGYEQYF. The CDR3 nucleotides read TGTGCCAGTAGCCCTACTGGAGGCTACGAGCAGTACTTC.

V gene TRBV4-3 combines with J gene TRBJ2-7, with 9 bases identical to TRBD1. This CDR3 is built from 14 residues. The junction had 2 bases not matched to a gene; V was cut back by 4 bases and J by 1 base. Germline V gene lookup returns CDR1 LGHNA and CDR2 YSLEER. The DNA for the CDR3 is TGCGCCAGCAGCCCCGGGACAGGGTCCTACGAGCAGTACTTC. It yields the protein CASSPGTGSYEQYF.

This chain joins TRBV4-1 and TRBJ2-1, with D perhaps TRBD2 (6 bases). This CDR3 contains 16 residues. Germline loops: CDR1 MGHRA, CDR2 YSYEKL. With 0 bases removed from V and 4 bases from J, the gap between germline ends came to 13 bases. The CDR3 DNA reads TGCGCCAGCAGCCAAGATGTGGCTAGCGTGTACAATGAGCAGTTCTTC. Translated, it gives CASSQDVASVYNEQFF.

The sample holds one count of this clone. This chain joins TRBV27 and TRBJ2-3, with D maybe TRBD2 (5 bases). The CDR3 totals 14 residues. CDR1 MNHEY and CDR2 SMNVEV come from the germline V gene (reference sequence). V dropped 2 bases and J dropped 13 bases, with 19 bases sitting between them. Written as DNA, the CDR3 is TGTGCCAGCAGTTTAATGGCGGACGGGGTGGAGAAGTATTTT. Translated, it gives CASSLMADGVEKYF.

The rearrangement uses TRBV7-6 and TRBJ2-7; 8 bases match TRBD1. This CDR3 region has 14 residues. J was trimmed by 6 bases and V by 5 bases; bases with no gene match: 9. CDR1 and CDR2 (germline): SGHVS, FNYEAQ. CDR3 sequence (DNA): TGTGCCAGCAGCGACGGGACAGGTGAGCTCGAGCAGTACTTC. Translating gives CASSDGTGELEQYF.

The rearrangement joins TRBV19 to TRBJ1-1, with 10 bases that match TRBD1. V dropped 5 bases and J dropped 4; count of bases not matched to a gene: 4. The CDR3 contains 14 residues. Germline V gives CDR1 LNHDA, CDR2 SQIVND (reference sequence). CDR3 sequence reads: CASSPGQGITEAFF. Written as DNA, the CDR3 is TGTGCCAGTAGTCCGGGACAGGGGATCACTGAAGCTTTCTTT.

The V gene is TRBV7-9, the J gene TRBJ2-1; TRBD2 might be the D (5 bases). Trimming cost V 1 base and J 8 bases, with 6 bases left between them. Germline CDR1 and CDR2: SEHNR and FQNEAQ (reference sequence). The CDR3 runs to 12 residues. DNA for the CDR3: TGTGCCAGCAGCTTAGTGGACTATGAGCAGTTCTTC. It codes for CASSLVDYEQFF.

The CDR3 is CASSPRGLAGGRVTGELFF. The CDR3 nucleotides are TGTGCCAGCAGCCCCCGGGGGCTAGCGGGGGGTCGAGTCACCGGGGAGCTGTTTTTT. The V gene is TRBV7-3, the J gene TRBJ2-2, with 11 bases aligning to TRBD2. V trimming: 5 bases; J trimming: 4 bases; junction bases outside the gene matches: 15. In germline, CDR1 is SGHTA, CDR2 FQGTGA. The CDR3 is made up of 19 amino acids.

This clone was seen once. This rearrangement joins TRBV7-9 to TRBJ2-7; TRBD1 agrees at 7 bases. The J segment lost 3 bases and the V segment lost 5 bases, leaving 1 base of the junction unmatched. Germline-derived CDR1 and CDR2 are SEHNR and FQNEAQ (reference sequence). This CDR3 is 12 amino acids long. This CDR3 reads CASSPGGYEQYF. In DNA form, the CDR3 reads TGTGCCAGCAGCCCAGGGGGCTACGAGCAGTACTTC.